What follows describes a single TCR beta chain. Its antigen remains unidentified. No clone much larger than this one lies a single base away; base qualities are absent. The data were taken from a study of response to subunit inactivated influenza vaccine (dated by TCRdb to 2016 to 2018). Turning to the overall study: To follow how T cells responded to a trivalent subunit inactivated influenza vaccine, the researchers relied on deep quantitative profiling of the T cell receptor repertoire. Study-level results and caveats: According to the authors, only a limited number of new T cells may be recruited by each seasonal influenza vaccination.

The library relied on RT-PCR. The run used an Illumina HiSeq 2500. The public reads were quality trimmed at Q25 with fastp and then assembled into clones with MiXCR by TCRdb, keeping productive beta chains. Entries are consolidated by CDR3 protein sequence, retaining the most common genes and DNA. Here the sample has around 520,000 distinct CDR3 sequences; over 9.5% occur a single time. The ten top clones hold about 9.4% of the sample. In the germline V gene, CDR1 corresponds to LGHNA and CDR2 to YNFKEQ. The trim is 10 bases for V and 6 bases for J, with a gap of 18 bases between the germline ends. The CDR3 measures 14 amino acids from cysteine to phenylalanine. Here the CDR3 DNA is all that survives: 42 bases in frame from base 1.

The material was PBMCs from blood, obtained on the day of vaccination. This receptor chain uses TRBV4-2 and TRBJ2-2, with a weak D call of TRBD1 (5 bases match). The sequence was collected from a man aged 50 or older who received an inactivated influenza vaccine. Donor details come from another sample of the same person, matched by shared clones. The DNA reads TGTGCCATGGGTCCAGGGCCCCACTCCGGGGAGCTGTTTTTT. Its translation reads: CAMGPGPHSGELFF.